What follows are 21 T cell receptor beta chains derived from one specimen sequenced in a study of shared clonotypes between healthy human individuals. Profiled with immunoSEQ multiplex PCR; TCRdb holds only in-frame clones, not every one. The repertoire holds hundreds of thousands of clones, with roughly 96% as singletons. Naive CD8 populations comprised CD45RO-negative cells positively selected for CCR7, excluding terminally differentiated effector memory CD45RA+ cells. Sequenced sample: naive CD8+ T cells sorted from blood. These receptors originate from a woman aged 25 to 45 in good health.

V gene TRBV7-5 combines with J gene TRBJ2-3; whether TRBD2, the table's D call, matches the DNA was not checked. TRBV7-5 is designated a pseudogene. This CDR3 contains 15 residues. The CDR3 bases are TGTGTCAGAAGCCAGGGACTAGCGGACACAGATACGCAGTATTTT. Its translation is CVRSQGLADTDTQYF.

Remarks on this clone: The same CDR3 can be traced to other DNA sequences in this sample. The genes are TRBV28 and TRBJ2-3; D not certain. This CDR3 is built from 13 residues. V lost 3 bases and J 2 bases, leaving 6 bases between the germline ends. Looked up from germline, CDR1 is MDHEN and CDR2 is SYDVKM. This CDR3 is CASSFRPTDTQYF. The CDR3 region has the DNA TGTGCCAGCAGTTTCCGCCCCACAGATACGCAGTATTTT.

This chain joins TRBV27 and TRBJ1-5; D remains unclear. From germline, CDR1 is MNHEY and CDR2 SMNVEV (reference sequence). The CDR3 contains 15 residues. The V and J ends lost 2 bases and 2 bases respectively, with 10 bases between them. In DNA, the CDR3 is TGTGCCAGCAGTTTAAGAGGGTACGGCAATCAGCCCCAGCATTTT. This codes for CASSLRGYGNQPQHF.

The chain has TRBV5-1 and TRBJ2-7; 7 positions match TRBD2. Per the germline V gene, CDR1 is SGHRS and CDR2 is YFSETQ. There are 14 residues in the CDR3. The ends lost 6 bases at V and 2 bases at J; junction bases unmatched: 8. The CDR3 sequence is CASKLGGRPYEQYF. DNA of the CDR3: TGCGCCAGCAAACTCGGGGGGAGACCCTACGAGCAGTACTTC. Variable domain in full (rest from reference TRBV5-1 and TRBJ2-7): KAGVTQTPRYLIKTRGQQVTLSCSPISGHRSVSWYQQTPGQGLQFLFEYFSETQRNKGNFPGRFSGRQFSNSRSEMNVSTLELGDSALYLCASKLGGRPYEQYFGPGTRLTVT.

The genes are TRBV27 and TRBJ2-1; 7 bases fit TRBD2. Germline trimming cut 5 bases from V and 7 bases from J; bases unmatched to any gene: 14. The CDR3 is made up of 16 amino acids. Per the germline V gene, CDR1 is MNHEY and CDR2 is SMNVEV (reference sequence). CDR3 in amino acids: CASSPSAGEAGNEQFF. The CDR3 nucleotides read TGTGCCAGCAGTCCTAGCGCGGGAGAGGCTGGAAATGAGCAGTTCTTC.

The rearrangement links TRBV7-9 to TRBJ1-4; TRBD1 agrees at 11 bases. The CDR3 runs to 15 residues. V dropped 6 bases and J dropped 4; count of bases not matched to a gene: 4. CDR1 is SEHNR, CDR2 FQNEAQ, per germline (reference sequence). Written as DNA, the CDR3 is TGTGCCAGCAGGCGTGGGACAGGGGGTAATGAAAAACTGTTTTTT. Its translation is CASRRGTGGNEKLFF.

This clone was observed a single time. V usage is TRBV29-1 and J usage is TRBJ1-2; no clear D. The CDR3 runs to 13 residues. Looked up from germline, CDR1 is SQVTM and CDR2 is ANQGSEA. The V and J ends lost 8 bases and 2 bases respectively, with 15 bases between them. The CDR3 nucleotides are TGCAGCTTCAGGTCCGGGCAGAACTATGGCTACACCTTC. This gives the protein CSFRSGQNYGYTF.

The V gene is TRBV20-1, the J gene TRBJ2-7; tentatively, D is TRBD2 (6 bases). The length of the CDR3 is 11 residues. V was trimmed by 3 bases and J by 10 bases, leaving 13 bases between them. Germline CDR1 DFQATT, CDR2 SNEGSKA (reference sequence). The CDR3 loop is CSARILADQYF. CDR3 bases: TGCAGTGCTAGGATACTAGCAGATCAGTACTTC.

This clone showed up just a few times. The rearrangement links TRBV2 to TRBJ2-7; 8 bases match TRBD2. The CDR3 runs to 17 residues. V shed 7 bases and J 4 bases; nucleotides not matched to a gene: 18. Germline V gene data show CDR1 as SNHLY and CDR2 as FYNNEI. The CDR3 DNA sequence: TGTGCCAGCACCCCGGTGGTTGGGGCGGGAGGTCGATACGAGCAGTACTTC. Translation: CASTPVVGAGGRYEQYF.

The rearrangement joins TRBV4-1 to TRBJ2-1; D call uncertain. The CDR3 contains 13 residues. V was pared by 1 base and J by 8 bases, with 9 bases between. Germline V gene lookup returns CDR1 MGHRA and CDR2 YSYEKL. The CDR3 spells CASSQGLVDEQFF. CDR3 sequence (DNA): TGCGCCAGCAGCCAAGGTCTAGTGGATGAGCAGTTCTTC.

The V and J genes are TRBV6-5 and TRBJ2-1; TRBD1 agrees at 9 bases. The junction had 8 bases not matched to a gene; V was cut back by 6 bases and J by 8 bases. This CDR3 has 14 amino acids. Germline lookup yields CDR1 MNHEY and CDR2 SVGAGI. The CDR3 region has the DNA TGTGCCAGCAGAACCCGGGACAGGGCCGATGAGCAGTTCTTC. Translation: CASRTRDRADEQFF.

This chain uses TRBV4-2 with TRBJ2-1, with 10 bases aligning to TRBD2. The V gene end was trimmed by 5 bases and the J gene end by 0 bases; junction bases not matched to a gene: 4. This CDR3 comprises 16 residues. Germline V gene lookup returns CDR1 LGHNA and CDR2 YNFKEQ. CDR3 in amino acids: CASSTSSGSSYNEQFF. CDR3 sequence (DNA): TGTGCCAGCAGCACCTCTAGCGGGAGCTCCTACAATGAGCAGTTCTTC.

The J gene is TRBJ2-1, the V gene TRBV19, with TRBD2 as a possible D gene (6 bases). The V gene lost 3 bases and the J gene lost 6 bases, with 24 bases spanning the gap. The germline gives CDR1 LNHDA, CDR2 SQIVND (reference sequence). The CDR3 has 18 residues. Here the CDR3 DNA reads TGTGCCAGTAGTATCGGATTAGGCTGGCGGGAAGACGCCAATGAGCAGTTCTTC. Translated: CASSIGLGWREDANEQFF.

Note on this clone: A read error may account for a junction end that differs from germline. The chain is built from TRBV5-1 and TRBJ2-7; TRBD1 or TRBD2 may be the D gene (5 bases each). CDR1 SGHRS and CDR2 YFSETQ come from the germline V gene. CDR3 length: 16 amino acids. This chain's CDR3 is CAGSSGPSQLLREQYF. The CDR3 DNA is TGCGCCGGCAGCTCGGGACCAAGTCAATTGCTACGCGAGCAGTACTTC.

This clone was counted a single time. The V gene is TRBV7-2, the J gene TRBJ2-1; 7 bases line up with TRBD2. Trimming took 3 bases from V and 7 from J; bases not matched to a gene: 12. The CDR3 sequence is 16 residues long. Germline V gene lookup returns CDR1 SGHTA and CDR2 FQGNSA. The DNA for the CDR3 is TGTGCCAGCAGCTTTTCGTGGGAGGGCCTCGGTAATGAGCAGTTCTTC. Its protein is CASSFSWEGLGNEQFF.

This chain joins TRBV9 and TRBJ2-3; D ambiguous. The CDR3 covers 13 residues. From germline, CDR1 is SGDLS and CDR2 YYNGEE. V was shortened by 3 bases and J by 2 bases, with 7 bases between the two germline ends. The CDR3 protein is CASSGLYTDTQYF. In DNA, the CDR3 is TGTGCCAGCAGCGGACTGTACACAGATACGCAGTATTTT.

This chain connects TRBV7-9 to TRBJ2-7, with TRBD2 matching 13 bases. CDR3 length: 16 residues. Germline CDR1 reads SEHNR; CDR2 reads FQNEAQ (reference sequence). V shed 5 bases and J 2 bases; nucleotides not matched to a gene: 6. This CDR3 is CASSGRGLAGAYEQYF. CDR3 coding DNA: TGTGCCAGCAGCGGACGTGGACTAGCGGGGGCCTACGAGCAGTACTTC.

This chain links TRBV4-1 with TRBJ2-1; 12 bases align to TRBD2. V was clipped by 1 base and J by 14 bases; unmatched bases: 3. The germline V gene encodes CDR1 MGHRA and CDR2 YSYEKL. This CDR3 is 13 amino acids long. CDR3 DNA sequence: TGCGCCAGCAGCCAAGCCCTAGCGGGAGGGGAGTTCTTC. Translating it yields CASSQALAGGEFF.

This clone has just one count. V gene TRBV11-3 combines with J gene TRBJ2-7, with a possible D match to TRBD2 (5 bases). The germline V gene encodes CDR1 SGHNT and CDR2 YENEEA. The CDR3 totals 15 residues. Trimming took 4 bases from V and 5 from J, leaving 18 bases between them. CDR3 protein: CASSSSFGERNEQYF. For the CDR3, the DNA is TGTGCCAGCAGCTCTTCATTCGGGGAGAGAAACGAGCAGTACTTC.

This sequence joins TRBV27 and TRBJ2-1, with TRBD2 matching over 8 bases. The germline CDR1 and CDR2 sequences are MNHEY and SMNVEV (reference sequence). The CDR3 has 17 amino acids. V gave up 2 bases and J gave up 0 bases; unmatched junction bases: 6. The CDR3 DNA reads as TGTGCCAGCAGTTTAGTTGGGACTAGTTACTCCTACAATGAGCAGTTCTTC. It translates to CASSLVGTSYSYNEQFF.

V is TRBV27 and J is TRBJ1-1, with D uncertain. This CDR3 region has 14 residues. Germline values: CDR1 MNHEY, CDR2 SMNVEV (reference sequence). V gave up 3 bases and J gave up 2 bases, with 10 bases separating them. CDR3 protein: CASSFIPLNTEAFF. The CDR3 DNA follows: TGTGCCAGCAGTTTCATTCCCTTAAACACTGAAGCTTTCTTT.